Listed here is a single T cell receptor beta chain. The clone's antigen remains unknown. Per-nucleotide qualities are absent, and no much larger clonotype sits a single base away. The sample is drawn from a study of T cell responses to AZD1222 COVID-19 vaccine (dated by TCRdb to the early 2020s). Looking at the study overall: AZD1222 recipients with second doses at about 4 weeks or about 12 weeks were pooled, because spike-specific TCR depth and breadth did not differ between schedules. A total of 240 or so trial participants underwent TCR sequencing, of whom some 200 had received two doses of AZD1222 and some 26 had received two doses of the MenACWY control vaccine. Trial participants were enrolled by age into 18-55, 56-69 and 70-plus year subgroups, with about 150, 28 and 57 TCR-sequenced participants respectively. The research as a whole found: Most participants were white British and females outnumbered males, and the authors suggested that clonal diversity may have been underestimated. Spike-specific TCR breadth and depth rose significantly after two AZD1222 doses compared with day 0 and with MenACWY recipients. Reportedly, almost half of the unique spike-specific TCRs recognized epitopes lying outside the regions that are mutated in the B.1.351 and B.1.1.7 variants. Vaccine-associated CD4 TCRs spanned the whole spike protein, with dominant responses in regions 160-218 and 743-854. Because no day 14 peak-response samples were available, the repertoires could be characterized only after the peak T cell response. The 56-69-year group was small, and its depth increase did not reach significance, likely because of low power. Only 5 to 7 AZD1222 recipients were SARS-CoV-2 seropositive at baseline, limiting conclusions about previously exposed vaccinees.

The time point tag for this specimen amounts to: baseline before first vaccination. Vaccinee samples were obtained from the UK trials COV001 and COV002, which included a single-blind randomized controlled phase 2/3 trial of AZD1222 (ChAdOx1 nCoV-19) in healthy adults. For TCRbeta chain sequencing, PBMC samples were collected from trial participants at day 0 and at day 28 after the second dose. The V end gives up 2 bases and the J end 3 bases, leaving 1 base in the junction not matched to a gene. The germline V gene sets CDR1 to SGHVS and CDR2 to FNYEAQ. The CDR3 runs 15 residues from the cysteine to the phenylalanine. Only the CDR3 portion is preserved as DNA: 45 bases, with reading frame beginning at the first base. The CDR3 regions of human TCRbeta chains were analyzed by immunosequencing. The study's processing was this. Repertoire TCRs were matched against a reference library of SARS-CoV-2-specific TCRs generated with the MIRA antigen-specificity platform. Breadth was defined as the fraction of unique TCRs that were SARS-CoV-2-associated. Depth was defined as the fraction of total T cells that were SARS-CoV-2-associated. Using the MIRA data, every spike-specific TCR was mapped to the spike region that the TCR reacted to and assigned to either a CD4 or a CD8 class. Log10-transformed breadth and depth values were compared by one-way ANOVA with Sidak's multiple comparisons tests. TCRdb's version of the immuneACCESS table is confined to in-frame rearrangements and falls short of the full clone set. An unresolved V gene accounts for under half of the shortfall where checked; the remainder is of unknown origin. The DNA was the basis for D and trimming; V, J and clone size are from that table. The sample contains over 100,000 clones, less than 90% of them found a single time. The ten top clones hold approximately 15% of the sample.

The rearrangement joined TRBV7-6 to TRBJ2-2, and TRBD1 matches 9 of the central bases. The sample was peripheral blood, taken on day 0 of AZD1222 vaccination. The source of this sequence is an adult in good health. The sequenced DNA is TGTGCCAGCAGCTTAACAGGGGGCGACACCGGGGAGCTGTTTTTT. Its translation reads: CASSLTGGDTGELFF. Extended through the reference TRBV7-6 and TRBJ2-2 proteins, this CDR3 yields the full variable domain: GAGVSQSPRYKVTKRGQDVALRCDPISGHVSLYWYRQALGQGPEFLTYFNYEAQQDKSGLPNDRFSAERPEGSISTLTIQRTEQRDSAMYRCASSLTGGDTGELFFGEGSRLTVL.